Listed below are T cell receptor beta chains from one sample, sequenced in a study of T cells in Graves' hyperthyroidism and ophthalmopathy. TCRdb ran MiXCR on the multiplex PCR reads and lists one entry per CDR3 protein. The data contain approximately 610,000 distinct CDR3 sequences, roughly 14% of them singletons. Specimen: blood. The origin of the receptors is a woman in her thirties or forties with Graves' ophthalmopathy. Both conserved end residues are part of each CDR3. A D gene is named only where the DNA matches it firmly. Where a row states a size, it is once, few, many or the class of an expanded clone; other rows omit it.

V,size,D,J,DNA,CDR3
TRBV6-2/TRBV6-3,-,-,TRBJ2-6,TGTGCCAGCTCCGACCAGGGGCAAGCTGGGGCCAACGTCCTGACTTTC,CASSDQGQAGANVLTF
TRBV28,many,TRBD2,TRBJ2-7,TGTGCCAGCAGGGCGGGAGGCCTATCCTACGAGCAGTACTTC,CASRAGGLSYEQYF
TRBV6-1,many,TRBD1,TRBJ1-2,TGTGCCAGCAGAGGACAGGGGGAACTCTATGGCTACACCTTC,CASRGQGELYGYTF
TRBV5-1,many,-,TRBJ1-2,TGCGCCAGCAGCTTGGGTCCGACATCTTGGGTGAGCGACTATGGCTACACCTTC,CASSLGPTSWVSDYGYTF
TRBV28,many,-,TRBJ2-7,TGTGCCAGCAGTTTGGGGGGGCAGCCCTTATACGAGCAGTACTTC,CASSLGGQPLYEQYF
TRBV29-1,many,-,TRBJ2-4,TGCAGCGTTGAAGAGGGGGCATGGGGCAAAAACATTCAGTACTTC,CSVEEGAWGKNIQYF
TRBV4-2,-,TRBD2,TRBJ2-7,TGTGCCAGCAGACATTATAGCGGGAGTACCCACGAGCAGTACTTC,CASRHYSGSTHEQYF
TRBV20-1,-,TRBD2,TRBJ2-7,TGCAGTGCCGGACGGACTAGCGGGAGGGCGGGGGAGCAGTACTTC,CSAGRTSGRAGEQYF
TRBV30,many,-,TRBJ1-5,TGTGCCTGCTCTCGGGACAAGGGCCAGCCCCAGCATTTT,CACSRDKGQPQHF
TRBV6-5,many,-,TRBJ2-5,TGTGCCAGCAGTTACGAGGGGCTACAAGAGACCCAGTACTTC,CASSYEGLQETQYF
TRBV6-2/TRBV6-3,many,TRBD1,TRBJ1-5,TGTGCCAGCAGTTCAGGGGGCGGGGGTCAGCCCCAGCATTTT,CASSSGGGGQPQHF
TRBV7-2,many,-,TRBJ1-1,TGTGCCAGCAGCCCCTCCCCAGTGATGAACACTGAAGCTTTCTTT,CASSPSPVMNTEAFF
TRBV18,many,-,TRBJ2-7,TGTGCCAGCTCACGGCAGGGCAAGTCGGCCTACGAGCAGTACTTC,CASSRQGKSAYEQYF
TRBV10-3,many,-,TRBJ1-1,TGTGCCATCAGTGGTTCGGGATTTGGCACTGAAGCTTTCTTT,CAISGSGFGTEAFF
TRBV20-1,many,-,TRBJ1-1,TGCAGTGCCACAACGGGCAGGGGAAACACTGAAGCTTTCTTT,CSATTGRGNTEAFF
TRBV7-9,few,-,TRBJ1-1,TGTGCCAGCAGCTGGGCCTTTATGAACACTGAAGCTTTCTTT,CASSWAFMNTEAFF
TRBV7-6,-,TRBD2,TRBJ2-5,TGTGCCAGCAGCTTATCGGCGGGAGGTCCAGCGGAGACCCAGTACTTC,CASSLSAGGPAETQYF
TRBV7-2,-,TRBD1,TRBJ2-5,TGTGCCAGCAGGAAACAGGGGGGTCGGGAGACCCAGTACTTC,CASRKQGGRETQYF
TRBV6-2/TRBV6-3,many,-,TRBJ2-2,TGTGCCAGCGGTACGGGCGGGGAGCTGTTTTTT,CASGTGGELFF
TRBV20-1,many,-,TRBJ1-2,TGCAGTGCTGAAAAGGGTATTGACGGCTACACCTTC,CSAEKGIDGYTF
TRBV11-2,few,-,TRBJ1-5,TGTGCCAGCAGCTTAGAATGGGGTACCCAGCCCCAGCATTTT,CASSLEWGTQPQHF
TRBV4-1,few,TRBD1,TRBJ2-7,TGCGCCAGCAGCCCCCGGCACCGGGACAGGGCGTCCGAGCAGTACTTC,CASSPRHRDRASEQYF
TRBV27,-,-,TRBJ1-2,-,CASSTSGQGVLGGYTF
TRBV30,-,-,TRBJ2-7,TGTGCCTGGAGTGTACGGAGCCTAGGCTACGAGCAGTACTTC,CAWSVRSLGYEQYF
TRBV3-1,few,TRBD1,TRBJ1-1,TGTGCCAGCAGCGGACAGGGACCACCTCAAGCTTTCTTT,CASSGQGPPQAFF
TRBV7-2,many,TRBD2,TRBJ2-7,TGTGCCAGCAGCACGACTAGCGGGCGTTCCTACGAGCAGTACTTC,CASSTTSGRSYEQYF
TRBV5-1,-,-,TRBJ2-7,TGCGCCAGCAGCTCAACTAGCCGCTACGAGCAGTACTTC,CASSSTSRYEQYF
TRBV6-2/TRBV6-3,many,-,TRBJ1-1,TGTGCCAGCAGGGACGAGGCCGGTGGAGCTTTCTTT,CASRDEAGGAFF
TRBV4-1,many,-,TRBJ2-5,TGCGCCAGCAGCCAACAGGGCGCAGAGACCCAGTACTTC,CASSQQGAETQYF
TRBV7-3,many,-,TRBJ2-5,TGTGCCAGCAGCTTAATGGGCGGGACGCGGGAGACCCAGTACTTC,CASSLMGGTRETQYF
TRBV27,-,-,TRBJ1-6,TGTGCCAGCAGTTTCGGGTATAATTCACCCCTCCACTTT,CASSFGYNSPLHF
TRBV12-3/TRBV12-4,many,TRBD2,TRBJ2-7,TGTGCCAGCAGTTTTCGCGGACTAGTCCACGAGCAGTACTTC,CASSFRGLVHEQYF
TRBV29-1,many,-,TRBJ1-1,TGCAGCGTTGGTCCGGGGTCGGTGACTGAAGCTTTCTTT,CSVGPGSVTEAFF
TRBV18,-,-,TRBJ2-7,TGTGCCAGCTCACCACGAGGCTTGGCGGGACCGGCGGACGAGCAGTACTTC,CASSPRGLAGPADEQYF
TRBV6-5,many,-,TRBJ1-1,TGTGCCAGCAGTTACTCGGGGACCCGCAACACTGAAGCTTTCTTT,CASSYSGTRNTEAFF
TRBV6-5,few,TRBD1,TRBJ2-1,TGTGCCAGCAGTTACGGGGACAGGGACTACAATGAGCAGTTCTTC,CASSYGDRDYNEQFF
TRBV2,many,-,TRBJ1-2,TGTGCCACTACAGGGTACTCGGGCTACACCTTC,CATTGYSGYTF
TRBV27,-,-,TRBJ1-3,TGTGCCAGCAGTCCCCAATCCGGGGTAACGGGAAACACCATATATTTT,CASSPQSGVTGNTIYF
TRBV6-2/TRBV6-3,many,-,TRBJ2-5,TGTGCCAGCAGTTCCATTCGGGACGCCCAAGAGACCCAGTACTTC,CASSSIRDAQETQYF
TRBV25-1,many,TRBD1,TRBJ2-7,TGTGCCAGCAGTGAAACCGGGACAGGGTACTCCTACGAGCAGTACTTC,CASSETGTGYSYEQYF
TRBV12-3/TRBV12-4,many,-,TRBJ2-5,TGTGCCAGCAGTTTCGGGGTCGGGGCCACCCAGTACTTC,CASSFGVGATQYF
TRBV28,many,TRBD1,TRBJ1-2,TGTGCCAGCAGTAGTGACAGGGGAAACTATGGCTACACCTTC,CASSSDRGNYGYTF